This T cell receptor (beta chain) was identified during a study of blood T cell repertoires in COVID-19. Across the study: Collection of acute and convalescent COVID-19 samples took place in the United States, Italy and Spain.

Original data processing: Estimation of nucleated cell counts relied on the amplification of reference gene primers. Profiled with immunoSEQ multiplex PCR; TCRdb holds only in-frame clones, not every one. From that table come the V and J calls and clone size; the DNA was used to work out D and trimming. Among some 150,000 clones listed, approximately 85% were seen once. Per the germline V gene, CDR1 is SGHVS and CDR2 is FQNEAQ. The CDR3 has 15 residues. The trim removed 5 bases at V and 3 bases at J, leaving 6 bases unmatched. The sequenced sample was peripheral blood. The sequence came from a man aged 50 or older with acute or convalescent COVID-19. The chain joins TRBV7-8 to TRBJ1-5; TRBD1 matches at 8 bases. This CDR3 is CASSVGQGPNQPQHF. The CDR3 nucleotides read TGTGCCAGCAGCGTAGGACAGGGTCCCAATCAGCCCCAGCATTTT. Full variable domain (missing parts from reference TRBV7-8 and TRBJ1-5): GAGVSQSPRYKVAKRGQDVALRCDPISGHVSLFWYQQALGQGPEFLTYFQNEAQLDKSGLPSDRFFAERPEGSVSTLKIQRTQQEDSAVYLCASSVGQGPNQPQHFGDGTRLSIL.